This T cell receptor beta chain was found in a study of cytomegalovirus exposure and HLA in healthy donors. The study ran its PCR with 60 Vbeta and 13 Jbeta primers. Original analysis: Later, 75 million to 100 million unique TCR beta chains were counted in an analysis, and some 11 million of them were shared. Sequencing was performed with immunoSEQ multiplex PCR; in TCRdb, only in-frame clones are kept and a portion is missing. The DNA gave D and trimming, while V, J and clone size come from that table. The sample lists over 70,000 clones; about 74% were seen once. Study observations and caveats: Several of the most significant clusters were apparently associated with common viral pathogens in a later analysis. An observed cluster of highly shared sequence variants was recorded as a likely sequencing artifact.

In regard to this clone: Its antigen is unidentified.

The length of the CDR3 is 13 residues. The germline V gene encodes CDR1 SEHNR and CDR2 FQNEAQ (reference sequence). With 5 bases removed from V and 1 base from J, the gap between germline ends came to 8 bases. Donors counted as nominally healthy when sampled, yet unrecorded immune exposures were likely. The receptor comes from a human donor in good health. V and J are TRBV7-9 and TRBJ1-1; D not certain. What was sequenced was PBMCs. This CDR3 is CASSPGKNTEAFF. The CDR3 region has the DNA TGTGCCAGCAGCCCGGGGAAGAACACTGAAGCTTTCTTT.